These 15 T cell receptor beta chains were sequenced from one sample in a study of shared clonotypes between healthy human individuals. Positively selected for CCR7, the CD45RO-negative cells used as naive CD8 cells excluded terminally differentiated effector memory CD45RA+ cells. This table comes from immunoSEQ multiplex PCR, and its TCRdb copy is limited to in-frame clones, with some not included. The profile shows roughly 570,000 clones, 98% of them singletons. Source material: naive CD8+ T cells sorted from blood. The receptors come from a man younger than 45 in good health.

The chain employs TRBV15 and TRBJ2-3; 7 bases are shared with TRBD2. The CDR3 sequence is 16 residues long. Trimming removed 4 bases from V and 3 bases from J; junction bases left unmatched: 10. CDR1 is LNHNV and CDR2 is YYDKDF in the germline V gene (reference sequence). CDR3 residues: CATSTTGGGPTDTQYF. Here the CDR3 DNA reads TGTGCCACCAGCACTACGGGGGGAGGGCCGACAGATACGCAGTATTTT.

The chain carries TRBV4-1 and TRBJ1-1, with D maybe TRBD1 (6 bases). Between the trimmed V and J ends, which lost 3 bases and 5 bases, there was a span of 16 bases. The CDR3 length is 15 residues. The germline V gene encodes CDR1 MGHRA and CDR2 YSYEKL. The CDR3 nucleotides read TGCGCCAGCAGCCAGGGCCAGGGGATAGGTACTGAAGCTTTCTTT. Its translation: CASSQGQGIGTEAFF.

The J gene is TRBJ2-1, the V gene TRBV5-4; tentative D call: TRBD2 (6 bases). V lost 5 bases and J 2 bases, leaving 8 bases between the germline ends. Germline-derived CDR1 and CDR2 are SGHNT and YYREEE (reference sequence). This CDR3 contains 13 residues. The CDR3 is CASRGGTYNEQFF. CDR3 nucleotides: TGTGCCAGCAGAGGAGGGACCTACAATGAGCAGTTCTTC.

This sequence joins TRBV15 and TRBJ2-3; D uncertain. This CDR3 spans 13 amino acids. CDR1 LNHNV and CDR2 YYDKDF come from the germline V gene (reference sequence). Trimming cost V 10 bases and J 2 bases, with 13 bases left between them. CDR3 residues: CASSVDSTDTQYF. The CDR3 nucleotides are TGTGCCAGTTCCGTAGACTCCACAGATACGCAGTATTTT.

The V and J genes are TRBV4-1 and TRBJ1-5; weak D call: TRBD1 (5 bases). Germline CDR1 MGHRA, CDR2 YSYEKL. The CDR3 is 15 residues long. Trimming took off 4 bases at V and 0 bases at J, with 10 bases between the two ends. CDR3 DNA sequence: TGCGCCAGCAGCCCCCGAGGGGCTAGCAATCAGCCCCAGCATTTT. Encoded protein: CASSPRGASNQPQHF.

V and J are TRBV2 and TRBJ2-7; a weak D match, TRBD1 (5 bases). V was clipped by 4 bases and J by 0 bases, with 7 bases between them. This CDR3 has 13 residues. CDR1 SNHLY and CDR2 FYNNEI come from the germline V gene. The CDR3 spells CASSGGNSYEQYF. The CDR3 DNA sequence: TGTGCCAGCAGTGGGGGCAACTCCTACGAGCAGTACTTC.

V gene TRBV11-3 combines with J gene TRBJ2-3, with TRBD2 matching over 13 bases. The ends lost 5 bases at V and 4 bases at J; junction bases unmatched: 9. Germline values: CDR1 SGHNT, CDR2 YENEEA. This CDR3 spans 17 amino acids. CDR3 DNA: TGTGCCAGCAGCCCCCCCCTCGGACTAGCGGGGGCAGATACGCAGTATTTT. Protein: CASSPPLGLAGADTQYF.

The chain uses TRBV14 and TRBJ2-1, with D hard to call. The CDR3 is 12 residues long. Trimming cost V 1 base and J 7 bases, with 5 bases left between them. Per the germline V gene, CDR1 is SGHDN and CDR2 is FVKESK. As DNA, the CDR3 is TGTGCCAGCAGCCAAGCTGTTAATGAGCAGTTCTTC. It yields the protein CASSQAVNEQFF.

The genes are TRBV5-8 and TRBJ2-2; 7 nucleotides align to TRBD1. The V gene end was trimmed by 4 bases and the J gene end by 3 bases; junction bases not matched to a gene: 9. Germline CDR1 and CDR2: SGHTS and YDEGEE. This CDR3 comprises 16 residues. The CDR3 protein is CASSPVGQEYTGELFF. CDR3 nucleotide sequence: TGTGCCAGCAGCCCGGTCGGACAGGAGTACACCGGGGAGCTGTTTTTT. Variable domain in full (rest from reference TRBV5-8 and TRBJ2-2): EAGVTQSPTHLIKTRGQQATLRCSPISGHTSVYWYQQALGLGLQFLLWYDEGEERNRGNFPPRFSGRQFPNYSSELNVNALELEDSALYLCASSPVGQEYTGELFFGEGSRLTVL.

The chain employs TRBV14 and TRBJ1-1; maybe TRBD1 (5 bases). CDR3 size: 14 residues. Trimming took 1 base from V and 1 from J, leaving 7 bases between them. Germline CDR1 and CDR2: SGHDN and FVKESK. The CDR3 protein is CASSQGQPNTEAFF. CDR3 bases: TGTGCCAGCAGCCAAGGACAGCCGAACACTGAAGCTTTCTTT.

CDR3 region: CASSGGQAGNTIYF. The CDR3 DNA reads TGTGCCAGCAGTGGTGGACAGGCTGGAAACACCATATATTTT. This chain joins TRBV2 and TRBJ1-3; 7 bases agree with TRBD1. The CDR3 loop spans 14 amino acids. The germline V gene encodes CDR1 SNHLY and CDR2 FYNNEI. Trimming at V came to 4 bases and at J to 2 bases, leaving 2 bases not matched to a gene.

The CDR3 sequence is CASRGTGDAERPGNTIYF. CDR3 nucleotide sequence: TGTGCCAGCAGAGGGACAGGGGACGCTGAGCGGCCTGGAAACACCATATATTTT. The V call is TRBV7-9, the J call TRBJ1-3, with 10 bases aligning to TRBD1. CDR3 length: 18 amino acids. Unmatched junction bases numbered 13, after V lost 6 bases and J lost 2 bases. Germline V lookup: CDR1 SEHNR, CDR2 FQNEAQ (reference sequence). Combining the CDR3 with reference TRBV7-9 and TRBJ1-3 gives the whole variable domain DTGVSQNPRHKITKRGQNVTFRCDPISEHNRLYWYRQTLGQGPEFLTYFQNEAQLEKSRLLSDRFSAERPKGSFSTLEIQRTEQGDSAMYLCASRGTGDAERPGNTIYFGEGSWLTVV.

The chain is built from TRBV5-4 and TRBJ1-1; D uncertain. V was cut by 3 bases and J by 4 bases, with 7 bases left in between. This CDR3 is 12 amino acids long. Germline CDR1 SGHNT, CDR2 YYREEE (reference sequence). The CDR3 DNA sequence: TGTGCCAGCAGCTCCACGATCACTGAAGCTTTCTTT. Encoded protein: CASSSTITEAFF.

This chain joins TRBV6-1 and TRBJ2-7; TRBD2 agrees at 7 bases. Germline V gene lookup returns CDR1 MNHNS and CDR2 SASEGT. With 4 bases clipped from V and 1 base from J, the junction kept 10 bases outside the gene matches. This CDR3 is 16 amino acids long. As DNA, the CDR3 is TGTGCCAGCAGTGTTTCCCGACTAGCCTCATCCTACGAGCAGTACTTC. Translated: CASSVSRLASSYEQYF.

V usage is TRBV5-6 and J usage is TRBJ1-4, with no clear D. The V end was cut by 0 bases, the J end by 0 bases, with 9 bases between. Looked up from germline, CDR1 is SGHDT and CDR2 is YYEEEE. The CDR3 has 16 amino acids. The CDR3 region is CASSLAAASTNEKLFF. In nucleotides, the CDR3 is TGTGCCAGCAGCTTGGCCGCCGCTTCAACTAATGAAAAACTGTTTTTT.